Below, 3 T cell receptor beta chains from the same sample are listed, as sequenced in a study of T cell responses to AZD1222 COVID-19 vaccine. Repertoires were generated with immunoSEQ multiplex PCR, while TCRdb's copy carries only in-frame clones and drops some. The sample shows tens of thousands of clones, over 75% of them seen only once. The sample consisted of peripheral blood, taken 28 days after the second AZD1222 dose. These receptors came from an adult who received the AZD1222 COVID-19 vaccine.

The chain has TRBV5-5 and TRBJ2-5; either TRBD1 or TRBD2 may fit D (7 bases each). Per germline, CDR1 SGHKS and CDR2 YYEKEE (reference sequence). The CDR3 contains 15 residues. Trimming shortened V by 4 bases and J by 4 bases, and 17 bases separated the two germline ends. CDR3 region: CASSPYREGAETQYF. The CDR3 DNA reads as TGTGCCAGCAGCCCCTACAGGGAGGGGGCAGAGACCCAGTACTTC.

The gene calls are TRBV6-6 and TRBJ1-2; weak D call: TRBD1 (6 bases). The CDR3 is 15 residues long. V was cut by 6 bases and J by 4 bases, with 18 bases left in between. CDR1 is MNHNY, CDR2 SVGAGI, per germline (reference sequence). The CDR3 loop is CASSPIGGGSYGYTF. CDR3 nucleotides: TGTGCCAGCAGCCCCATAGGGGGAGGGAGCTATGGCTACACCTTC.

The chain couples TRBV5-4 to TRBJ1-1; D is unresolved. Trimming left V 0 bases short and J 0 bases short, with 9 bases between. The CDR3 runs to 15 residues. From germline, CDR1 is SGHNT and CDR2 YYREEE (reference sequence). CDR3 region: CASSLVAGMNTEAFF. The CDR3 DNA reads TGTGCCAGCAGCTTGGTAGCAGGTATGAACACTGAAGCTTTCTTT.